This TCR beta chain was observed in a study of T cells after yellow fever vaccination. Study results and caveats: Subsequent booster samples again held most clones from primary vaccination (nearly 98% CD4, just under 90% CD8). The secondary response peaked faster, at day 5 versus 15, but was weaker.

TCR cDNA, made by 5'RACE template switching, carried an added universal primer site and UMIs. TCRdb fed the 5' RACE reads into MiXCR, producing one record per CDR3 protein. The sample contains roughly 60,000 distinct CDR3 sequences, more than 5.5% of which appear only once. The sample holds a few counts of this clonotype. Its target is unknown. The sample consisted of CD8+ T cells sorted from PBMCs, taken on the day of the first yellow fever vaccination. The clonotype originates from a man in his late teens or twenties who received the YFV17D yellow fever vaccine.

CDR3 in amino acids: CASSSYRTNSGEKLFF. The CDR3, as DNA: TGTGCCAGCAGCTCATACAGGACCAATTCAGGTGAAAAACTGTTTTTT. The chain couples TRBV7-9 to TRBJ1-4; D may be TRBD1 (5 bases). V dropped 4 bases and J dropped 7 bases, with 19 bases sitting between them. CDR1 SEHNR and CDR2 FQNEAQ come from the germline V gene (reference sequence). The CDR3 loop spans 16 amino acids.